This entry lists 26 T cell receptor beta chains sequenced from one sample in a study of CD8 T cells in Susac syndrome. RNA amounts of roughly 0.45 to 1 ug underwent reverse transcription with random hexamers. A single record per CDR3 protein comes from TCRdb applying MiXCR to the immunoSEQ multiplex PCR reads. The sample lists some 160,000 distinct CDR3 sequences; around 95% were seen once. The sequenced sample consisted of CD4+ T cells from PBMCs. The receptors shown here come from a human donor with Susac syndrome.

The V gene is TRBV6-5, the J gene TRBJ2-3; possibly TRBD1 for D (6 bases). CDR3 size: 15 residues. Germline assignment: CDR1 MNHEY and CDR2 SVGAGI. The V end was cut by 2 bases, the J end by 10 bases, with 19 bases between. CDR3 sequence reads: CASSYTFTGTNPQYF. The CDR3 DNA reads TGTGCCAGCAGTTACACCTTTACAGGGACGAATCCGCAGTATTTT.

The CDR3 region is CASRPPGGAENEQFF. The CDR3 DNA sequence: TGTGCCAGCAGACCCCCCGGGGGGGCCGAAAATGAGCAGTTCTTC. V usage is TRBV12-1 and J usage is TRBJ2-1; TRBD2, as called in the table, went unchecked against the DNA. TRBV12-1 is given as a pseudogene. The CDR3 has 15 residues.

This sequence joins TRBV25-1 and TRBJ2-3; the D call may be TRBD1 or TRBD2 (5 bases each). The CDR3 has 13 amino acids. In germline, CDR1 is MGHDK, CDR2 SYGVNS. V was shortened by 8 bases and J by 2 bases, with 11 bases between the two germline ends. The CDR3 spells CASRDGPTDTQYF. The CDR3 DNA follows: TGTGCCAGCCGGGACGGCCCCACAGATACGCAGTATTTT.

The chain is built from TRBV20-1 and TRBJ2-5; D gene uncertain. This CDR3 region has 14 residues. Germline lookup yields CDR1 DFQATT and CDR2 SNEGSKA (reference sequence). V was pared by 6 bases and J by 7 bases, with 21 bases between. CDR3 DNA sequence: TGCAGTGCCAAAACACAAACACCCCCCGGGACCCAGTACTTC. Translating gives CSAKTQTPPGTQYF.

V gene TRBV12-3 or TRBV12-4 combines with J gene TRBJ2-7; D is possibly TRBD1 (6 bases). Trimming removed 3 bases at V and 1 base at J, with 10 bases between. This CDR3 has 14 residues. CDR3 DNA: TGTGCCAGCAGTTTGGAAAGGGGGTCCTACGAGCAGTACTTC. Protein product: CASSLERGSYEQYF.

The rearrangement uses TRBV20-1 and TRBJ2-1; D is uncertain. The germline V gene has CDR1 DFQATT and CDR2 SNEGSKA (reference sequence). The CDR3 has 12 residues. V was shortened by 6 bases and J by 4 bases, with 10 bases between the two germline ends. Written as DNA, the CDR3 is TGCAGTGCCCAACCGAGGTACAATGAGCAGTTCTTC. This codes for CSAQPRYNEQFF.

The chain joins TRBV29-1 to TRBJ1-4; TRBD1 aligns across 7 bases. This CDR3 is 14 amino acids long. Per the germline V gene, CDR1 is SQVTM and CDR2 is ANQGSEA. After removal of 4 bases from V and 7 bases from J, the junction contained 9 bases not matched to a gene. The CDR3 DNA reads as TGCAGCGTTGGGGTGAGACAGGGAGGTGAAAAACTGTTTTTT. Its translation is CSVGVRQGGEKLFF. The full variable domain, in which reference TRBV29-1 and TRBJ1-4 provide the parts outside the CDR3, is SAVISQKPSRDICQRGTSLTIQCQVDSQVTMMFWYRQQPGQSLTLIATANQGSEATYESGFVIDKFPISRPNLTFSTLTVSNMSPEDSSIYLCSVGVRQGGEKLFFGSGTQLSVL.

This sequence joins TRBV20-1 and TRBJ2-7; 7 positions agree with TRBD1. The CDR3 runs to 13 residues. The germline CDR1 and CDR2 sequences are DFQATT and SNEGSKA (reference sequence). V trimming: 7 bases; J trimming: 6 bases; junction bases outside the gene matches: 12. DNA of the CDR3: TGCAGTGTTGGGGGACAGTGGGACGGCGAGCAGTACTTC. Protein: CSVGGQWDGEQYF.

The chain employs TRBV7-9 and TRBJ1-4; TRBD1 might be the D (5 bases). The CDR3 sequence is 18 residues long. Germline loops: CDR1 SEHNR, CDR2 FQNEAQ (reference sequence). The V gene lost 2 bases and the J gene lost 7 bases, with 23 bases spanning the gap. CDR3 residues: CASSLSYGAGSGGEKLFF. CDR3 coding DNA: TGTGCCAGCAGCTTATCGTACGGAGCAGGGTCTGGAGGTGAAAAACTGTTTTTT.

The CDR3 loop reads CASSQSGRYEQYF. For the CDR3, the DNA is TGCGCCAGCAGCCAATCGGGCAGATACGAGCAGTACTTC. This rearrangement joins TRBV4-1 to TRBJ2-7; D remains unclear. CDR1 and CDR2 from the germline V gene are MGHRA and YSYEKL. This CDR3 is built from 13 residues. V was clipped by 2 bases and J by 4 bases, with 9 bases between them.

V is TRBV28 and J is TRBJ1-2; 9 positions agree with TRBD1. Germline V gene lookup returns CDR1 MDHEN and CDR2 SYDVKM. The CDR3 has 12 residues. Losses at the gene ends were 8 bases for V and 6 bases for J; bases not matched to a gene: 4. CDR3 coding DNA: TGTGCCAGCGGAGACAGGGGGGATGGCTACACCTTC. As protein: CASGDRGDGYTF.

The J gene is TRBJ2-1, the V gene TRBV28; 8 bases match TRBD2. From germline, CDR1 is MDHEN and CDR2 SYDVKM. V shed 7 bases and J 10 bases; nucleotides not matched to a gene: 12. The CDR3 runs 14 residues. CDR3 DNA: TGTGCCAGCAACCCGGGACTAGAATTCTTCGAGCAGTTCTTC. This translates into CASNPGLEFFEQFF. The entire variable domain, with the rest obtained from reference TRBV28 and TRBJ2-1, is as follows: DVKVTQSSRYLVKRTGEKVFLECVQDMDHENMFWYRQDPGLGLRLIYFSYDVKMKEKGDIPEGYSVSREKKERFSLILESASTNQTSMYLCASNPGLEFFEQFFGPGTRLTVL.

The rearrangement links TRBV7-6 to TRBJ2-7, with 7 bases aligning to TRBD2. V shed 2 bases and J 2 bases; nucleotides not matched to a gene: 6. This CDR3 contains 15 residues. The V gene's germline CDR1 is SGHVS and CDR2 FNYEAQ. The CDR3, as DNA: TGTGCCAGCAGCTTACGCGGCGGGGGTCCCTACGAGCAGTACTTC. Translation: CASSLRGGGPYEQYF.

CDR3 in amino acids: CATSRGDFGKRNSYEQYF. CDR3 DNA: TGTGCCACCAGCAGAGGGGACTTCGGGAAGCGGAATTCCTACGAGCAGTACTTC. The chain has TRBV15 and TRBJ2-7, with a possible D match to TRBD2 (6 bases). With 1 base removed from V and 1 base from J, the gap between germline ends came to 20 bases. CDR1 is LNHNV, CDR2 YYDKDF, per germline (reference sequence). The CDR3 is 18 amino acids.

This clonotype appeared a single time. The V gene is TRBV18, the J gene TRBJ2-2; no clear D gene. Germline V gene sequence: CDR1 KGHSH, CDR2 LQKENI. With 3 bases removed from V and 3 bases from J, the gap between germline ends came to 2 bases. CDR3 size: 12 residues. As DNA, the CDR3 is TGTGCCAGCTCACCGGACACCGGGGAGCTGTTTTTT. This sequence encodes CASSPDTGELFF.

This clonotype was seen only once. This chain uses TRBV3-1 with TRBJ2-1, with D perhaps TRBD1 or TRBD2 (5 bases each). Trimming pared 2 bases from V and 9 bases from J, leaving 8 bases between. Germline loops: CDR1 LGHDT, CDR2 YNNKEL (reference sequence). The length of the CDR3 is 12 residues. The CDR3 is CASSQQGAEQFF. CDR3 nucleotide sequence: TGTGCCAGCAGCCAACAGGGAGCTGAGCAGTTCTTC.

This chain connects TRBV27 to TRBJ2-7; D unclear. CDR1 and CDR2 from the germline V gene are MNHEY and SMNVEV (reference sequence). The V and J ends lost 9 bases and 2 bases respectively, with 17 bases between them. The CDR3 runs to 14 residues. CDR3: CARDPGRYPYEQYF. CDR3 sequence (DNA): TGTGCCAGGGACCCGGGCCGATACCCCTACGAGCAGTACTTC.

The chain uses TRBV20-1 and TRBJ2-1; 8 bases are shared with TRBD1. CDR3 length equals 14 residues. The germline V gene has CDR1 DFQATT and CDR2 SNEGSKA (reference sequence). Germline trimming cut 1 base from V and 8 bases from J; bases unmatched to any gene: 7. CDR3 residues: CSARGGQGRHEQFF. The CDR3 DNA is TGCAGTGCTAGAGGAGGACAGGGAAGACATGAGCAGTTCTTC.

This chain connects TRBV20-1 to TRBJ2-7; D is undetermined. V gave up 3 bases and J gave up 2 bases, with 8 bases separating them. The germline CDR1 and CDR2 sequences are DFQATT and SNEGSKA (reference sequence). The CDR3 has 12 residues. CDR3 in DNA: TGCAGTGCTAGCGGGTCCCCCTACGAGCAGTACTTC. Protein product: CSASGSPYEQYF.

The gene calls are TRBV28 and TRBJ2-7; D might be TRBD1 or TRBD2, each matching 6 bases. The CDR3 covers 14 residues. Germline V gives CDR1 MDHEN, CDR2 SYDVKM. Trimming left V 1 base short and J 13 bases short, with 20 bases between. The CDR3 loop reads CASSLSWVGGRVYF. CDR3 sequence (DNA): TGTGCCAGCAGTTTATCTTGGGTCGGGGGCCGTGTTTACTTC.

This clonotype has only one observation. The chain employs TRBV20-1 and TRBJ2-3; the D is unclear. Germline V gene lookup returns CDR1 DFQATT and CDR2 SNEGSKA (reference sequence). This CDR3 comprises 11 residues. Between the trimmed V and J ends, which lost 0 bases and 9 bases, there was a span of 7 bases. The CDR3 spells CSAREEGTQYF. CDR3 sequence (DNA): TGCAGTGCTAGAGAAGAAGGGACGCAGTATTTT.

The rearrangement links TRBV12-3 or TRBV12-4 to TRBJ2-5; 7 bases match TRBD2. The ends lost 0 bases at V and 2 bases at J; junction bases unmatched: 3. The CDR3 contains 15 residues. CDR3 loop: CASSLARTRQETQYF. The CDR3 region has the DNA TGTGCCAGCAGTTTAGCGAGGACTAGGCAAGAGACCCAGTACTTC.

The gene calls are TRBV29-1 and TRBJ2-1; TRBD2 agrees at 14 bases. V lost 5 bases and J lost 0; bases outside the gene matches: 6. Germline V gene sequence: CDR1 SQVTM, CDR2 ANQGSEA. The CDR3 is 17 amino acids. The CDR3 DNA reads as TGCAGCGTTACCGGGACTAGCGGGGGTGGCTCCTACAATGAGCAGTTCTTC. Its translation: CSVTGTSGGGSYNEQFF.

V is TRBV5-6 and J is TRBJ2-5; D is perhaps TRBD1 (6 bases). V shed 0 bases and J shed 5 bases, with 17 bases lying between them. The V gene's germline CDR1 is SGHDT and CDR2 YYEEEE. This CDR3 is built from 16 residues. For the CDR3, the DNA is TGTGCCAGCAGCTTGGCCGGCAGGGGCGATGGGGAGACCCAGTACTTC. Protein sequence: CASSLAGRGDGETQYF.

The J gene is TRBJ2-4, the V gene TRBV20-1; D unresolved. CDR1 is DFQATT, CDR2 SNEGSKA, per germline (reference sequence). Deletions cut 0 bases from V and 3 bases from J, with 12 bases between. The CDR3 is made up of 15 amino acids. CDR3 coding DNA: TGCAGTGCTAGAGATCCGGGCAGTTTCAAAAACATTCAGTACTTC. It yields the protein CSARDPGSFKNIQYF.

The chain joins TRBV9 to TRBJ2-3, with TRBD2 identical over 8 bases. The germline gives CDR1 SGDLS, CDR2 YYNGEE. The CDR3 consists of 15 residues. J gave up 4 bases and V 4 bases, and 8 bases lay outside the gene matches. The CDR3 spells CASSLSAGDADTQYF. Written as DNA, the CDR3 is TGTGCCAGCAGCCTCTCAGCGGGAGACGCAGATACGCAGTATTTT. Using reference TRBV9 and TRBJ2-3 for the parts outside the CDR3, the full variable domain is DSGVTQTPKHLITATGQRVTLRCSPRSGDLSVYWYQQSLDQGLQFLIQYYNGEERAKGNILERFSAQQFPDLHSELNLSSLELGDSALYFCASSLSAGDADTQYFGPGTRLTVL.